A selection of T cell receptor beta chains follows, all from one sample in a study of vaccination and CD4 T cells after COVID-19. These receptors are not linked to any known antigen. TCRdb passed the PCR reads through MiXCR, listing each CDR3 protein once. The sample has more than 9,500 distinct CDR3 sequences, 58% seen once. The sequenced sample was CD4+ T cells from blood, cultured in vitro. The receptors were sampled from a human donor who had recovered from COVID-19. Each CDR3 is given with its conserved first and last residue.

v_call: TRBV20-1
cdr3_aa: CSARDARGRSGNTIYF

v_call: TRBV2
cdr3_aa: CASRRGGGTLNTEAFF

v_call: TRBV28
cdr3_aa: CASSLYRVGQPQHF

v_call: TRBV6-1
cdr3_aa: CASGTGASFYGYTF

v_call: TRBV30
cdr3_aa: CAWSVLSLTGELFF

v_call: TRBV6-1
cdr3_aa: CASRDRGVQPQHF

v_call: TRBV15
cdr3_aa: CASAGGGRDEQFF

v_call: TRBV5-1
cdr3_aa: CASSGQGSAETQYF

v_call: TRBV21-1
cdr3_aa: CASSNTRRWTYNEQFF

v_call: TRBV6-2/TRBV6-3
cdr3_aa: CASSHRYGQYF

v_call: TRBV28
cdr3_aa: CASRYVHGIIEAFF

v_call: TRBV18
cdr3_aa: CARSPLTIYNSPLHF

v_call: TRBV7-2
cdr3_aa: CASSPGTSGTSDTQYF

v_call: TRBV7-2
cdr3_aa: CASSFPGTVNTEAFF

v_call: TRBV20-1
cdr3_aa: CSASPRGYGYTF

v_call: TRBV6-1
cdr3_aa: CASSTRGESPLHF

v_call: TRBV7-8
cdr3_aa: CASSLGSLLSYNEQFF

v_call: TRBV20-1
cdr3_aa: CSAPTSGETGEQYF

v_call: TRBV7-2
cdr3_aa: CASSLAGTNTEAFF

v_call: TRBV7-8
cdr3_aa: CASSLRGSPQHF

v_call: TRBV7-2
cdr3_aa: CASSFTRDLYNEQFF

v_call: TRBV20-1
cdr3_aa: CSARRDLGYGYTF

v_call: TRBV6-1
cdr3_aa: CASSAWRDSPLHF

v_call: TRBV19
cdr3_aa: CASSALGGSPLHF

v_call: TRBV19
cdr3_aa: CASSIMGGYANTEAFF

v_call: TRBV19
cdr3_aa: CASSTRDRGNTGELFF

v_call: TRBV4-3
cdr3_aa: CASSQVYGTSGTSSYEQYF

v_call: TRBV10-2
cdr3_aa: CASSESGGNQPQHF

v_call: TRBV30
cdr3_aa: CAWGYTPYEQYF

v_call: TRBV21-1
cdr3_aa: CASRINRGCQPQHF

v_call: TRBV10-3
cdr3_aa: CAIRPSGSDEQYF

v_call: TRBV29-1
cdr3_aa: CSGVREEYGYTF

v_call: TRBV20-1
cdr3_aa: CSARMNTEAFF

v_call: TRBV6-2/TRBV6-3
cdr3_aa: CASSPGTSYTGEQFF

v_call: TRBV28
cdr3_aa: CASSRLGEQFF

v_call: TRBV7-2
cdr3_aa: CASSLGLGPEYGYTF

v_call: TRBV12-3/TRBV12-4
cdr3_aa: CASSLAGHSGSYTF

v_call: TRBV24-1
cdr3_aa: CATGGDGGDTQYF

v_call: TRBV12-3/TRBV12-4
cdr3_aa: CASSFRDRNYEQYF

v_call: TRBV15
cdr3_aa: CATSRDRDRRYEQYF

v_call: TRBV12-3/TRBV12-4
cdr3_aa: CASSTGEGYGYTF

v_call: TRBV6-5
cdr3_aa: CASSLGGGARVLGYTF

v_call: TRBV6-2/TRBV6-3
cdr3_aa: CASRIRRTGELFF

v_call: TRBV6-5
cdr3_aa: CASSYSRISGVYEQYF

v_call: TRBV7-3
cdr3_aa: CASSMDRGGSVIYF

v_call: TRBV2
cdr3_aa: CASSAQGATNEKLFF

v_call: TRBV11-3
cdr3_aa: CASSPGATSNYGYTF

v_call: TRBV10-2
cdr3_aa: CASGYRGGNQPQHF

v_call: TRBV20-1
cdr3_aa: CSASLAGADGTDTQYF

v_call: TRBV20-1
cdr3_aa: CSAGTGTGVFETQYF

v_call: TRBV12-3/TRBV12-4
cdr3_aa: CASSSFPQSNQPQHF

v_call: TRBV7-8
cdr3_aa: CASSSNQGTGELFF

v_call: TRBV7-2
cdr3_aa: CASSPPGEGTQYF

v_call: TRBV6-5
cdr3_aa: CASSYSDDFYEQYF

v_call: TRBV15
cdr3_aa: CATSRAPRGSYNEQFF

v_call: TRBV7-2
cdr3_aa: CASSLSRETQYF

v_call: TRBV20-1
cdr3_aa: CSAPPGGRPGNEQFF